These T cell receptor beta chains were read from a single sample in a study of blood T cell repertoires in COVID-19. Assay used: immunoSEQ multiplex PCR; TCRdb lists only in-frame clones, some missing. This sample has about 83,000 clones, with 85% to 90% found just once. Sequencing was carried out using peripheral blood. These receptors all come from an elderly man with active or convalescent COVID-19. Both conserved end residues are part of each CDR3. The order of the fields is V gene, clone size, J gene, D gene, CDR3 DNA, CDR3 protein. D genes are given only for firm matches. Clone size is not always given. Where it is, it says once, few, many or a class for expanded clones.

>TRBV2|-|TRBJ2-3|TRBD1
TGTGCCAGCAGGGACGAACAGGGGGGTGGCACAGATACGCAGTATTTT
CASRDEQGGGTDTQYF
>TRBV3-1/TRBV3-2|-|TRBJ2-3|-
TGTGCCAGCTCGAGCGGACGAGATACGCAGTATTTT
CASSSGRDTQYF
>TRBV30|-|TRBJ1-2|-
TGTGCCTGGAGTGGCCCGGGGTGGAACAATGGCTACACCTTC
CAWSGPGWNNGYTF
>TRBV19|-|TRBJ1-2|-
TGTGCCAGTAGTATAAGGAGCGATGGCTACACCTTC
CASSIRSDGYTF
>TRBV18|-|TRBJ2-5|TRBD2
TGTGCCAGCTCACCACGACGCGGGGGGGACCAAGAGACCCAGTACTTC
CASSPRRGGDQETQYF
>TRBV18|-|TRBJ2-1|-
TGTGCCAGCTCACCTCAGGGACTGAACAATGAGCAGTTCTTC
CASSPQGLNNEQFF
>TRBV5-6|once|TRBJ1-3|TRBD1
TGTGCCAGCAGCTCCGGACAGGCTGGAAACACCATATATTTT
CASSSGQAGNTIYF
>TRBV3-1/TRBV3-2|-|TRBJ2-5|TRBD2
TGTGCCAGCAGATTGGGACTAGCGGGGGGTGAGACCCAGTACTTC
CASRLGLAGGETQYF
>TRBV12-3/TRBV12-4|few|TRBJ1-1|-
TGTGCCAGCAGTTTAAAGTCCGGGTCGGTGGCTTTCTTT
CASSLKSGSVAFF
>TRBV28|once|TRBJ2-5|TRBD2
TGTGCCAGCTCCGGGGGGGCCGTCAAGCAAGAGACCCAGTACTTC
CASSGGAVKQETQYF
>TRBV7-8|-|TRBJ2-1|-
TGTGCCAGCAGCTCAAGGGGGGGATCAAGGGGTGAGCAGTTCTTC
CASSSRGGSRGEQFF
>TRBV6-5|-|TRBJ1-2|TRBD1
TGTGCCAGCAGAGTAGGACAGGTCGAAGCCTACACCTTC
CASRVGQVEAYTF
>TRBV24-1|-|TRBJ2-3|TRBD2
TGTGCCACCAGTGCTGGGACTACTGGGAGCACAGATACGCAGTATTTT
CATSAGTTGSTDTQYF
>TRBV5-1|-|TRBJ1-1|TRBD1
TGCGCCAGCAGTCTACAGGGGGGGACTGAAGCTTTCTTT
CASSLQGGTEAFF
>TRBV11-3|-|TRBJ1-1|TRBD1
TGTGCCAGCAAGGGACAGGTGAGGACTGAAGCTTTCTTT
CASKGQVRTEAFF
>TRBV27|-|TRBJ1-3|-
TGTGCCAGCAGTTTCACTGGCTCTGGAAACACCATATATTTT
CASSFTGSGNTIYF
>TRBV12-5|-|TRBJ1-2|TRBD1
TGTGCTAGTGGTTTGGTCGCACCCGGGGGACAGCACTATGGCTACACCTTC
CASGLVAPGGQHYGYTF
>TRBV5-4|-|TRBJ1-2|TRBD1
TGTGCCAGCAGCTTGGCCATACAGGGGCGCCACTATGGCTACACCTTC
CASSLAIQGRHYGYTF
>TRBV5-1|-|TRBJ2-1|-
TGCGCCAGCAGCTTGGAGGTGGGCCAGGGGTTCAATGAGCAGTTCTTC
CASSLEVGQGFNEQFF
>TRBV24-1|-|TRBJ2-5|TRBD2
TGTGCCACCAGTGACCCGGGACTAGCGGAAGAGACCCAGTACTTC
CATSDPGLAEETQYF
>TRBV4-1|few|TRBJ1-5|TRBD1
TGCGCCAGCAGCCAGGACAGGGCGGTTCAGCCCCAGCATTTT
CASSQDRAVQPQHF
>TRBV28|-|TRBJ1-6|TRBD1
TGTGCCACCAAGCCGGGACAGCGTAATTCACCCCTCCACTTT
CATKPGQRNSPLHF
>TRBV5-1|-|TRBJ2-5|-
TGCGCCAGCAGCTTGGATAGGGGAGAGACCCAGTACTTC
CASSLDRGETQYF
>TRBV7-9|-|TRBJ2-3|-
TGTGCCAGCAGCTTAGATTCAGGCCGCACAGATACGCAGTATTTT
CASSLDSGRTDTQYF
>TRBV10-2|few|TRBJ1-5|-
TGCGCCAGCAGAAAGGGGTTGGAGCCCCAGCATTTT
CASRKGLEPQHF
>TRBV11-2|-|TRBJ2-1|-
TGTGCCAGCAGCTTAGGCACCGCGAGAAAGCCGATTGAGCAGTTCTTC
CASSLGTARKPIEQFF
>TRBV25-1|-|TRBJ1-4|-
TGTGCCAGCAGTGATGGGAGAAATGAAAAACTGTTTTTT
CASSDGRNEKLFF
>TRBV7-2|-|TRBJ2-3|TRBD1
TGTGCCAGCAGCTTAGGAGGGGGCAGGGATACGCAGTATTTT
CASSLGGGRDTQYF
>TRBV18|-|TRBJ1-2|TRBD1
TGTGCCAGCTCACCAGAGGACAGGGGGCGTGTTGACTACACCTTC
CASSPEDRGRVDYTF
>TRBV19|-|TRBJ1-1|-
TGTGCCAGTAGTATATTCTACAGGGACCGTTTGGGGAACACTGAAGCTTTCTTT
CASSIFYRDRLGNTEAFF
>TRBV28|-|TRBJ1-1|TRBD1
TGTGCCAGCAGTCCGCGAGGACAGGGGTACACTGAAGCTTTCTTT
CASSPRGQGYTEAFF
>TRBV21-1|-|TRBJ1-3|-
TGTGCCAGCAGCCACTGCCCGGGGGGACACCGAAGCTCTGGAAACACCATATATTTT
CASSHCPGGHRSSGNTIYF
>TRBV2|-|TRBJ1-1|-
TGTGCCAGCAGTGAGCAGGGGAGGGACACTGAAGCTTTCTTT
CASSEQGRDTEAFF
>TRBV19|-|TRBJ1-5|TRBD1
TGTGCCAGTAGTGGGACAGACAGGGGGCGGTTAAAGCCCCAGCATTTT
CASSGTDRGRLKPQHF
>TRBV28|-|TRBJ2-5|TRBD2
TGTGCCAGCAGTAATAGCGGGGGGTCGCGTGAGACCCAGTACTTC
CASSNSGGSRETQYF
>TRBV7-2|-|TRBJ1-1|-
TGTGCCAGCAGCTTGTTGCCGGGGAGGGACACTGAAGCTTTCTTT
CASSLLPGRDTEAFF
>TRBV28|once|TRBJ2-1|TRBD2
TGTGCCAGCACCCAGTGGACTAGCGGGAGGGCCAGGCGATACAATGAGCAGTTCTTC
CASTQWTSGRARRYNEQFF
>TRBV19|-|TRBJ2-4|-
TGTGCCAGTAGTAGCAGGGGCGGAAAAAACATTCAGTACTTC
CASSSRGGKNIQYF
>TRBV6-5|-|TRBJ1-2|-
TGTGCCAGCAGTAGAACAGGGCTGGTCGACTATGGCTACACCTTC
CASSRTGLVDYGYTF
>TRBV5-1|once|TRBJ2-5|TRBD2
TGCGCCAGCAGCTTACCGGGGCTAGCGGGAACAGAGACCCAGTACTTC
CASSLPGLAGTETQYF
>TRBV24-1|-|TRBJ1-2|TRBD1
TGTGCCACCAGTGATGCATCCGGGACAGGGGGCGTCTATGGCTACACCTTC
CATSDASGTGGVYGYTF
>TRBV3-1/TRBV3-2|-|TRBJ1-2|-
TGTGCCAGCAGCCAAGGGTATGGGAGGGCGGATGGCTACACCTTC
CASSQGYGRADGYTF
>TRBV29-1|-|TRBJ2-5|TRBD2
TGCAGCGTCCGTATAGCGGGGGGAGAGACCCAGTACTTC
CSVRIAGGETQYF
>TRBV19|-|TRBJ2-4|TRBD2
TGTGCCAGTAGTAGCCGTCTACTAGCGGGGCTAGCCAAAAACATTCAGTACTTC
CASSSRLLAGLAKNIQYF
>TRBV5-8|-|TRBJ2-5|-
TGTGCCAGCAGCCACAGGCGCGGGACGCAAGAGACCCAGTACTTC
CASSHRRGTQETQYF
>TRBV5-1|-|TRBJ2-1|TRBD2
TGCGCCAGCAGCTACGGACTAGCGGGAAACGAGCAGTTCTTC
CASSYGLAGNEQFF
>TRBV18|-|TRBJ2-1|-
TGTGCCAGCTCACCCATCAGGGGTAGATCCTACAATGAGCAGTTCTTC
CASSPIRGRSYNEQFF
>TRBV28|-|TRBJ1-6|-
TGTGCCAGCAAAGGATCCCCAGGTTCTGATTCACCCCTCCACTTT
CASKGSPGSDSPLHF
>TRBV28|-|TRBJ2-2|-
TGTGCCAGCAGTTTTCCACAGGGCGGTCTCTCCGGGGAGCTGTTTTTT
CASSFPQGGLSGELFF
>TRBV5-6|-|TRBJ2-5|-
TGTGCCAGCAGCCCGGCGGGCTCCGGAGAGACCCAGTACTTC
CASSPAGSGETQYF
>TRBV29-1|-|TRBJ2-3|-
TGCAGCGTTAAAAGCGGCGGCACAGATACGCAGTATTTT
CSVKSGGTDTQYF
>TRBV29-1|-|TRBJ1-2|-
TGCAGCGTTGATCGGGGGGATGGCTACACCTTC
CSVDRGDGYTF
>TRBV29-1|-|TRBJ1-1|-
TGCAGCGTTGATAGGGGATTGAACACTGAAGCTTTCTTT
CSVDRGLNTEAFF
>TRBV19|-|TRBJ1-5|-
TGTGCCAGTCCGTGGGGGCCCCAGGGGCCCCAGCATTTT
CASPWGPQGPQHF
>TRBV12-3/TRBV12-4|-|TRBJ1-1|TRBD1
TGTGCCAGCAGACCTACACAGGGGGGTGAAGCTTTCTTT
CASRPTQGGEAFF